The clone carrying this T cell receptor beta chain was observed a handful of times. Antigen specificity is unknown. This sample was included in a study of cytotoxic CD8 clonotypes in ibrutinib-treated CLL. The study, taken as a whole, reports: A difference in sampling times existed between sustained-remission and progressing patients. Clonality rose at ibrutinib response, held steady in sustained remission, and fell toward baseline at progression. Clonality was higher at baseline than in age-matched healthy donors and tracked circulating CD8+ T-cell counts.

Profiling relied on immunoSEQ multiplex PCR, and the TCRdb table lists in-frame clones only, not all of them. This table holds about 330,000 clones, 67% found once. The TCR sequence derives from a human donor with chronic lymphocytic leukemia. Sequenced here: PBMCs, sampled after 36 months of ibrutinib treatment.

The CDR3 region is CASSSVRGAGNQPQHF. CDR3 coding DNA: TGTGCCAGCAGTTCCGTTCGAGGGGCTGGTAATCAGCCCCAGCATTTT. The genes are TRBV6-5 and TRBJ1-5; D is perhaps TRBD1 (5 bases). This CDR3 comprises 16 residues. CDR1 is MNHEY and CDR2 is SVGAGI in the germline V gene. V dropped 4 bases and J dropped 4 bases, with 17 bases sitting between them.